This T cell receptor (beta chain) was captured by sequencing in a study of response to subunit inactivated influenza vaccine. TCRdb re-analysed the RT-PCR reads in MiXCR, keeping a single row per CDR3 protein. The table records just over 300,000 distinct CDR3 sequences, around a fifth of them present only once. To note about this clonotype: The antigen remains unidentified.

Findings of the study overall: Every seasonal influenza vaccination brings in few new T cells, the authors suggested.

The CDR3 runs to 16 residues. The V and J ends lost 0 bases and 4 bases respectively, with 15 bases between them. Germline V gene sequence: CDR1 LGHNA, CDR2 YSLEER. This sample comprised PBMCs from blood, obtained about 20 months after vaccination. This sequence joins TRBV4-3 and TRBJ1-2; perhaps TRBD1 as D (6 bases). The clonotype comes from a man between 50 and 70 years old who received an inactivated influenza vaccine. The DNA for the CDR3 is TGCGCCAGCAGCCAAGATCCGGCAGGGGCAGTCTATGGCTACACCTTC. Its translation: CASSQDPAGAVYGYTF.